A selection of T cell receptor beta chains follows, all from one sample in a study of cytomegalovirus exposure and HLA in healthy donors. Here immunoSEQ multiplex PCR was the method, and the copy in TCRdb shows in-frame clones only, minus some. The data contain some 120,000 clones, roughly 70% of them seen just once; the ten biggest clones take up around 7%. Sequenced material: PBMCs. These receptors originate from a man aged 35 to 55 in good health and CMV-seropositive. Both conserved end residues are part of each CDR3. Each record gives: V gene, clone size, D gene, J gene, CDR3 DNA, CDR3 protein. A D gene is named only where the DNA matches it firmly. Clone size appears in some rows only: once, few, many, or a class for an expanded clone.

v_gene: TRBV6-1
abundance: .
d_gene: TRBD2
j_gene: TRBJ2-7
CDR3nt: TGTGCCAGCACCCCGGTAGGAGCGGGGGGTGAGCAGTACTTC
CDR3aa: CASTPVGAGGEQYF

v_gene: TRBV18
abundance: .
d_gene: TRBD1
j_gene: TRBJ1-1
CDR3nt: TGTGCCAGCTACAGGGGTCAAGGAAGCACTGAAGCTTTCTTT
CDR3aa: CASYRGQGSTEAFF

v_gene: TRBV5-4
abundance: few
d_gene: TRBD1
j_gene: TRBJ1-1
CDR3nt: TGTGCCAGCAGCTCCACGCGGGACAGGGAGAGTTTCTTT
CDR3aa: CASSSTRDRESFF

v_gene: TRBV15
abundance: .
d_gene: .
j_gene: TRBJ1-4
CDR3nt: TGTGCCACCAGCAGACCCTCCTCGGGGACTAATGAAAAACTGTTTTTT
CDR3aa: CATSRPSSGTNEKLFF

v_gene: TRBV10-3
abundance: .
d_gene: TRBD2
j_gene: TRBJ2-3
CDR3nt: TGTGCCATCAGTGACCTAGCGGGAGCCCCCACAGATACGCAGTATTTT
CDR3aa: CAISDLAGAPTDTQYF

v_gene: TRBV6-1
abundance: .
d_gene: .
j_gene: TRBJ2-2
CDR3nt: TGTGCCAGCAGGGAATACGACAGTTCCACAGCCCACCCCGGGGAGCTGTTTTTT
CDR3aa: CASREYDSSTAHPGELFF

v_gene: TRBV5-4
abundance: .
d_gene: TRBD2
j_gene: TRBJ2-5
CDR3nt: TGTGCCAGCAGCTTACGACTAGCCAACAACGGGGAGACCCAGTACTTC
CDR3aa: CASSLRLANNGETQYF

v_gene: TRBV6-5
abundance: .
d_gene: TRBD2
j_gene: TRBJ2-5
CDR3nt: TGTGCCAGCAGCCGGGGACTAGGAGAGACCCAGTACTTC
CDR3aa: CASSRGLGETQYF

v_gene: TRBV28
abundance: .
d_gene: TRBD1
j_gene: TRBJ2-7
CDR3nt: TGTGCCTCTAGACAGGGGGATTTCGACTACGAGCAGTACTTC
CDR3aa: CASRQGDFDYEQYF

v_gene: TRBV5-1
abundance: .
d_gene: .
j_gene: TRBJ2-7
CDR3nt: TGCGCCAGCAGCTTGCAACTAACTTACGAGCAGTACTTC
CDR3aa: CASSLQLTYEQYF

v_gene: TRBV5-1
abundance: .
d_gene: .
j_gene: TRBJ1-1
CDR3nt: TGCGCCAGCAGCTTGGTGGACAGTTCGAACACTGAAGCTTTCTTT
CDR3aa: CASSLVDSSNTEAFF

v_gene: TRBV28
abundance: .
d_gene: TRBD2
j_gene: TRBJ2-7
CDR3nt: TGTGCCAGCAGTCCTAGGACTAGCCGGGGCTACGAGCAGTACTTC
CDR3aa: CASSPRTSRGYEQYF

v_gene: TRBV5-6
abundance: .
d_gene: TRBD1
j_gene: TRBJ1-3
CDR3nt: TGTGCCAGCACCTTAACAGGGGTCGGTGGAAACACCATATATTTT
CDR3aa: CASTLTGVGGNTIYF

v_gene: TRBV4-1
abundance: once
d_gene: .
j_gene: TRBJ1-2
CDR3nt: TGCGCCAGCAGCCAAGGTTCTAGGCTTTCGGACTATGGCTACACCTTC
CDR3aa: CASSQGSRLSDYGYTF

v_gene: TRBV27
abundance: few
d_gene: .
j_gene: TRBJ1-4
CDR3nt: TGTGCCAGCAGTCCCCGACCCACGGCGGCTAATGAAAAACTGTTTTTT
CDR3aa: CASSPRPTAANEKLFF

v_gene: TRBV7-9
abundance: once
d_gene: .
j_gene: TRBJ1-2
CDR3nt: TGTGCCAGCAGCTCCGAGAGGGGAGGTGGCTACACCTTC
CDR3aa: CASSSERGGGYTF

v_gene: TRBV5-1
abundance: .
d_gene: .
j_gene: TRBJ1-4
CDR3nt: TGCGCCAGCAGCAGAGGTGGGACTAATGAAAAACTGTTTTTT
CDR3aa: CASSRGGTNEKLFF

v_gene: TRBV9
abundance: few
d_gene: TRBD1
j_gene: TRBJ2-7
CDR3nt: TGTGCCAGCAGCGTGGGACAGCACTCCTACGAGCAGTACTTC
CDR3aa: CASSVGQHSYEQYF

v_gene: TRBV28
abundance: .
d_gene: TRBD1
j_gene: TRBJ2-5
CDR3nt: TGTGCCAGCAGTTTATTTAGACAGGGGAGCCAAGAGACCCAGTACTTC
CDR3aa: CASSLFRQGSQETQYF

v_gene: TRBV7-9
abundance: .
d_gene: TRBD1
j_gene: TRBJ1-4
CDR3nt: TGTGCCAGCAGCCCCGTCCGACAGGGAAGAACTAATGAAAAACTGTTTTTT
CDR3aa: CASSPVRQGRTNEKLFF

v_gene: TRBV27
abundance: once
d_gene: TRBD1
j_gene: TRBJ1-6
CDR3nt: TGTGCCAGCAGTGTTGGACAGGGGGAATCACCCCTCCACTTT
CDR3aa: CASSVGQGESPLHF

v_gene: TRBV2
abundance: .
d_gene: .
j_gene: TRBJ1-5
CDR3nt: TGTGCCAGCAGATCGCAAGGGGGTACGGGCAATCAGCCCCAGCATTTT
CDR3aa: CASRSQGGTGNQPQHF

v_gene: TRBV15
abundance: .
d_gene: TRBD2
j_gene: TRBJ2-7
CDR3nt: TGTGCCACCAGCAGTGGACTAGCGGGGGGGCCCTACGAGCAGTACTTC
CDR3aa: CATSSGLAGGPYEQYF

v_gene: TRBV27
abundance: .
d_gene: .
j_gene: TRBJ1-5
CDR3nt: TGTGCCAGCAGTTTAGTCATGCCGACGCAGGGGTTTCTAAATCAGCCCCAGCATTTT
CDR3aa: CASSLVMPTQGFLNQPQHF

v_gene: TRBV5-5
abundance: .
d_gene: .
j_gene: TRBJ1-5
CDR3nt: TGTGTCAGCAGCTTGGGCGGGGGACCCCAGGGGCAGCCCCAGCATTTT
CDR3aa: CVSSLGGGPQGQPQHF

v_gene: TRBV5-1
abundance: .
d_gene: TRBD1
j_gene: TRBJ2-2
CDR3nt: TGCGCCAGCACTAGGGCTATTACCGGGACAGGGACCGGGGAGCTGTTTTTT
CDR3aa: CASTRAITGTGTGELFF

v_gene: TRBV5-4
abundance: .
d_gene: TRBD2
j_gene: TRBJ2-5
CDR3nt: TGTGCCAGCAGCTTGGGGGGTAGCGGGGCCATCCAAGAGACCCAGTACTTC
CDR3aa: CASSLGGSGAIQETQYF

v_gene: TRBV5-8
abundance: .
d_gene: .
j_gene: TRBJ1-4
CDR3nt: TGTGCCAGCAGCTTTGGGGAGGCACTAGGAGAAAAACTGTTTTTT
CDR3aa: CASSFGEALGEKLFF

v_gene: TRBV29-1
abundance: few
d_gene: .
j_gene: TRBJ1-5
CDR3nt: TGCAGCGTTGGGACAGTCGATAGCAATCAGCCCCAGCATTTT
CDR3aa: CSVGTVDSNQPQHF

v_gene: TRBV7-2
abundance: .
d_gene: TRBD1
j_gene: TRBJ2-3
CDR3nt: TGTGCCAGCAGCCCGCGACAGGGGGGATCCACAGATACGCAGTATTTT
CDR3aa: CASSPRQGGSTDTQYF

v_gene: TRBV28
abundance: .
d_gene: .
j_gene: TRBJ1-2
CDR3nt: TGTGCCAGCAGCTTACAGGGAACGGACTATGGCTACACCTTC
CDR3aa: CASSLQGTDYGYTF

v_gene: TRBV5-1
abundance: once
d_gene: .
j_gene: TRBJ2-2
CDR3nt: TGCGCCAGCACAAATCCCGGGACACCGAACACCGGGGAGCTGTTTTTT
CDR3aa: CASTNPGTPNTGELFF

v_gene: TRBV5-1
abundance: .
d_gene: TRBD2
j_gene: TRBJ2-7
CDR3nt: TGCGCCAGCAGACCCCCACAGGCGGGGGTACATTACGAGCAGTACTTC
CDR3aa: CASRPPQAGVHYEQYF

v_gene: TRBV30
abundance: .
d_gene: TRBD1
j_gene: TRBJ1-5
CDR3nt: TGTGCCTGGAGTCCCACAGGGGAACAGCCCCAGCATTTT
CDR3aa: CAWSPTGEQPQHF

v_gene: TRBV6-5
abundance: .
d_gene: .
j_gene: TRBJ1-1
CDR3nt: TGTGCCAGCAGCTTCCTCTCTGAAGCTTTCTTT
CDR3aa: CASSFLSEAFF

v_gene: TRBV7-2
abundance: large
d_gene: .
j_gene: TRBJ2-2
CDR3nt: TGTGCCAGCAGCTTTGCTTTACCGGTACGGTACACCGGGGAGCTGTTTTTT
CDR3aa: CASSFALPVRYTGELFF

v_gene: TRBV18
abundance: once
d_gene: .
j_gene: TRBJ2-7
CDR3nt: TGTGCCAGCTCGGGGCAATACGAGCAGTACTTC
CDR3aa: CASSGQYEQYF

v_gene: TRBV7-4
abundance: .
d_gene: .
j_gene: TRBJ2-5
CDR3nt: TGTGCCAGCAGCTGCCGGGCTAGGGGGGGCCGTCAGACCCAGTACTTC
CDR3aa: CASSCRARGGRQTQYF

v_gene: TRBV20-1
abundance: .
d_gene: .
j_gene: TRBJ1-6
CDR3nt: TGCCTCGGACAGCCTAATTCACCCCTCCACTTT
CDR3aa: CLGQPNSPLHF

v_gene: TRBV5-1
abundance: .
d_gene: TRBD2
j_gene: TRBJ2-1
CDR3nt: TGCGCCAGCAGCTTGCTAGCGGGGGGTCCCCCCTACAATGAGCAGTTCTTC
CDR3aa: CASSLLAGGPPYNEQFF

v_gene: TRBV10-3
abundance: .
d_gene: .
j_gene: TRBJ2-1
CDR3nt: TGTGCCATCAGTGAGCCTTCGAAATTAGACAATGAGCAGTTCTTC
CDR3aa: CAISEPSKLDNEQFF

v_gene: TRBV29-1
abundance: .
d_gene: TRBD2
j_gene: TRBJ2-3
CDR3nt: TGCAGCGTTGAAGAGGGAGCGGGGGGTATAGATACGCAGTATTTT
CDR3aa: CSVEEGAGGIDTQYF

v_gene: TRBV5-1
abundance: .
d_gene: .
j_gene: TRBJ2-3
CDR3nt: TGCGCCAGCAGCTTGGTCGGGGGAGAGCAGGTTACGCAGTATTTT
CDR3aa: CASSLVGGEQVTQYF

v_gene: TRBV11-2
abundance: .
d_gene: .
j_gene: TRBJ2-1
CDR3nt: TGTGCCAGCAGCTCCCGCCAGTTATACAATGAGCAGTTCTTC
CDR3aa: CASSSRQLYNEQFF

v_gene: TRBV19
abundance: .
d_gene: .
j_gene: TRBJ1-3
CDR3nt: TGTGCCAGTAGTAGGGACATGGAATCTGGAAACACCATATATTTT
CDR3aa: CASSRDMESGNTIYF

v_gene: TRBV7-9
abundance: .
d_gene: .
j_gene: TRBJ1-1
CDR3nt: TGTGCCAGCAGCTTACCGGGACACAAGAACACTGAAGCTTTCTTT
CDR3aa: CASSLPGHKNTEAFF

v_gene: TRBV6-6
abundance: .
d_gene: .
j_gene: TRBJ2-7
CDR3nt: TGTGCCAGCAGTTCGCATCTTGGCAGGGCCTACGAGCAGTACTTC
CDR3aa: CASSSHLGRAYEQYF

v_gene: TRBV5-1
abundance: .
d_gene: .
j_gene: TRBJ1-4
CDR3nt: TGCGCCAGCAGCCCCCGCGACGAGGGTCGGATCGAAAAACTGTTTTTT
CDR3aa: CASSPRDEGRIEKLFF

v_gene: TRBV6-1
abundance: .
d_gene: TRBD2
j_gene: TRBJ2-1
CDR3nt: TGTGCCAGCAGCCACAGCGGCGGGGGGACTGAGCAGTTCTTC
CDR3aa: CASSHSGGGTEQFF

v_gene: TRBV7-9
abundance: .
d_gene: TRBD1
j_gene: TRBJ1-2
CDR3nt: TGTGCCAGCAGCTCGGACAGGGGAAACCCCCTATATGGCTACACCTTC
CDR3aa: CASSSDRGNPLYGYTF